This T cell receptor beta chain was identified during a study of blood T cells in healthy people across ages. About the research overall: Using template switching, researchers captured about one barcoded beta molecule for each two T cells. Findings and caveats of the study: Roughly linear declines in TCR beta diversity per million T cells occurred with age.

V lost 5 bases and J lost 6, with 19 bases in between. Germline CDR1 reads SEHNR; CDR2 reads FQNEAQ (reference sequence). This CDR3 is built from 15 residues. The second PCR ran roughly 7 to 11 cycles with a sample-barcoded 5' primer and J-beta primers. Each of the cDNA molecules was tagged by a template-switch adaptor with 12 random nucleotides. Sequencing yielded, for each sample, at least 3 million paired-end reads carrying CDR3. In TCRdb, the 5' RACE reads were re-called with MiXCR into one record per CDR3 protein. The sample has roughly 2 million distinct CDR3 sequences, around 48% seen once. In regard to this clonotype: Its antigen is currently unknown.

This chain links TRBV7-9 with TRBJ1-2; no clear D. The receptor comes from a woman between 35 and 50 years old in good health. The sequencing sample was made of blood. CDR3 sequence: CASSTATLEGNGYTF. CDR3 in DNA: TGTGCCAGCAGCACAGCGACCCTTGAGGGAAATGGCTACACCTTC.